The subject of this entry is one TCR beta chain. The data stem from a study of blood T cell repertoires in COVID-19. V trimming: 4 bases; J trimming: 2 bases; junction bases outside the gene matches: 11. The CDR3 extends over 17 amino acids. Germline V gene data show CDR1 as SGDLS and CDR2 as YYNGEE. Assay: immunoSEQ multiplex PCR; the TCRdb copy retains only in-frame clones and omits some. The table shows about 160,000 clones, with about 90% occurring only once. The sequencing sample was made of peripheral blood. This clonotype was sampled from a woman in her 70s with acute or convalescent COVID-19. The V call is TRBV9, the J call TRBJ2-2, with 7 positions matching TRBD2. CDR3: CASSPGGQRGNTGELFF. CDR3 in DNA: TGTGCCAGCAGCCCAGGAGGCCAGCGGGGAAACACCGGGGAGCTGTTTTTT.